The rows below give T cell receptor beta chains drawn from one sample of a study of cytomegalovirus exposure and HLA in healthy donors. TCRdb's copy holds only in-frame clones and misses some; the assay was immunoSEQ multiplex PCR. Of more than 95,000 clones in the sample, 81% are singletons; the top ten hold roughly 4%. Sample: PBMCs. Receptors originate from a man younger than 35 in good health and CMV-seropositive. Each CDR3 is given without its conserved first and last residue. Clone size is stated in some rows and not others, as once, few, many or a class when expanded.

j_call	clone_size	v_call	cdr3_aa
TRBJ2-5	-	TRBV10-2	ASSVNQETQY
TRBJ1-6	once	TRBV18	ASSLATGGDYSPLH
TRBJ1-1	few	TRBV13	ASSLLTPEAF
TRBJ2-7	-	TRBV2	ASSDLRDYEQY
-	-	TRBV5-8	ATIDRAYEQY
TRBJ1-6	-	TRBV5-1	ASSLKSGGNNSPLH
TRBJ1-2	-	TRBV15	ATSRGTEVNYGYT
TRBJ2-1	-	TRBV5-1	ASSWRDRSEQF
TRBJ2-3	-	TRBV5-4	ASSLDVDTSTDTQY
TRBJ2-5	-	TRBV9	ASSVGQGQETQY
TRBJ2-5	-	TRBV5-6	ASSLGLSQETQY
TRBJ2-7	-	TRBV7-2	ASSQTGAEQY
TRBJ2-5	-	TRBV10-2	ASSELEETQY
TRBJ2-7	-	TRBV25-1	ASSVSGDSTYEQY
TRBJ2-2	-	TRBV19	ASSGSRGDTGELF
TRBJ2-1	-	TRBV4-2	ASSQVSSGNNEQF
TRBJ2-3	-	TRBV5-1	ASSLGRGTSTDTQY
TRBJ1-1	-	TRBV7-2	ASSLTTGWSNTEAF
TRBJ2-5	-	TRBV9	ASSEGTQISGETQY
TRBJ2-3	few	TRBV7-9	ASSRQGDNTDTQY
TRBJ2-5	-	TRBV2	ARGAGTGDQETQY
TRBJ2-5	-	TRBV19	ASSRAGDPDYGTQY
TRBJ1-5	-	TRBV19	ASSMSGGQPQH
TRBJ1-3	-	TRBV5-1	ASSLDRSSGNTIY
TRBJ1-2	-	TRBV25-1	ASSPGRDRAVYGYT
TRBJ1-1	-	TRBV11-2	ASSLGLRNTEAF
TRBJ1-1	-	TRBV7-2	ASSGDAWGGAF